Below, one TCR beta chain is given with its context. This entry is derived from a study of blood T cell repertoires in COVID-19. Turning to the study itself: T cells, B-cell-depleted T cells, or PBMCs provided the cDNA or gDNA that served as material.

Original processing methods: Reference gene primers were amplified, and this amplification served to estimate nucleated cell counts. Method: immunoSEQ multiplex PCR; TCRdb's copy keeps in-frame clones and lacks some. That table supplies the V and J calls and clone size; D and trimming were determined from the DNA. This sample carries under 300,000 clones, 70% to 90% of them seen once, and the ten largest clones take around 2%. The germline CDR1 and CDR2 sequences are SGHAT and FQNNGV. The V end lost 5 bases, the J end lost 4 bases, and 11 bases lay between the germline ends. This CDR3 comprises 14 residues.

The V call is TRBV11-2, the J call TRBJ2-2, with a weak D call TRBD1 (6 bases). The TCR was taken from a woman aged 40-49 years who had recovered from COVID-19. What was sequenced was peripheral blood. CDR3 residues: CASSRRGSTGELFF. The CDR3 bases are TGTGCCAGCAGCCGAAGGGGGTCCACCGGGGAGCTGTTTTTT.